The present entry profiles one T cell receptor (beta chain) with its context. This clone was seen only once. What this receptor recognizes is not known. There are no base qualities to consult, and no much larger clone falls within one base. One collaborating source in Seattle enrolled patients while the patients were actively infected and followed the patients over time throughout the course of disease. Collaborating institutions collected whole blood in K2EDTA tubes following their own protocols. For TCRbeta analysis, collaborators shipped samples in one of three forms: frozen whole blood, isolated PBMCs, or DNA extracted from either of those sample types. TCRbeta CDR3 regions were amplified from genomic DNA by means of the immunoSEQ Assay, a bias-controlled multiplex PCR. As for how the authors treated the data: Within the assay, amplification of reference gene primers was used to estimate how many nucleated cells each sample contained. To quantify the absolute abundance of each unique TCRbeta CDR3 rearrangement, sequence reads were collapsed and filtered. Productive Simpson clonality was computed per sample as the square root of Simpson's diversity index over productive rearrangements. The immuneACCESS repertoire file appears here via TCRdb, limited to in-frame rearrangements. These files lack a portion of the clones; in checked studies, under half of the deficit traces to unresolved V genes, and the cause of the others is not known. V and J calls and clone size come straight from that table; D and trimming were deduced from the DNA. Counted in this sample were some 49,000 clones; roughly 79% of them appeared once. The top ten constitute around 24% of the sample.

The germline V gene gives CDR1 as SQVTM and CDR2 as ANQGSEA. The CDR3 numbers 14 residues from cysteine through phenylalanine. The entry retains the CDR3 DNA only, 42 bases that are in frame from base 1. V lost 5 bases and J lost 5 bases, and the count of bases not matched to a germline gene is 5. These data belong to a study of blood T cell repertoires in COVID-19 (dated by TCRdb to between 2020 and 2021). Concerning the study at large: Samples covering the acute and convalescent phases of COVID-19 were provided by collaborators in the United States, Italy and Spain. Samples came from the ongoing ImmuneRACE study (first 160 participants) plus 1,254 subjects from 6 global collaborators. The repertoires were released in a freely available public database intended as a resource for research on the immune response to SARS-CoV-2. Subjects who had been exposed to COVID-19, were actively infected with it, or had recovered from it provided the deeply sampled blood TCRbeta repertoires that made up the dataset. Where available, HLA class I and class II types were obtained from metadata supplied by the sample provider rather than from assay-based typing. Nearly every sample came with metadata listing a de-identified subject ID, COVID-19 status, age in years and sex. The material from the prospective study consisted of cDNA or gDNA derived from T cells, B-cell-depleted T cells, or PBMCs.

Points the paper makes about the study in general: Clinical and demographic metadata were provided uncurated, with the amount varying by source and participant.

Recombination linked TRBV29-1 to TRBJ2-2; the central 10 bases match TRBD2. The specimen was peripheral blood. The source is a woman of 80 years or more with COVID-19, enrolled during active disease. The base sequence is TGCAGCGTTTCTAGCGGGAGTAGAACCGGGGAGCTGTTTTTT. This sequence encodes CSVSSGSRTGELFF.